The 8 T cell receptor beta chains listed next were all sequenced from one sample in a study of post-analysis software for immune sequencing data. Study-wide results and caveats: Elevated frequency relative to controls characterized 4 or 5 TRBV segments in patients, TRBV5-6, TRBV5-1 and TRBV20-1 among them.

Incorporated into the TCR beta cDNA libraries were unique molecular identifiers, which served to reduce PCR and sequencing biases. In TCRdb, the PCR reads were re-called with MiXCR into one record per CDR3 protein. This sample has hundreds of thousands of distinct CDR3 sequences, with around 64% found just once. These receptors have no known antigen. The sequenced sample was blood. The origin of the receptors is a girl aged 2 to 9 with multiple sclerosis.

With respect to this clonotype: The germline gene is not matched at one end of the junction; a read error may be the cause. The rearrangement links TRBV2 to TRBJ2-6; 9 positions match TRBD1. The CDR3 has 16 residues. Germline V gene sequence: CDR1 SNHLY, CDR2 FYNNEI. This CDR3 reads CASRRQGESGANVLTF. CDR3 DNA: TGTGCCAGCAGGCGACAGGGGGAATCTGGGGCCAACGTCTTGACTTTC.

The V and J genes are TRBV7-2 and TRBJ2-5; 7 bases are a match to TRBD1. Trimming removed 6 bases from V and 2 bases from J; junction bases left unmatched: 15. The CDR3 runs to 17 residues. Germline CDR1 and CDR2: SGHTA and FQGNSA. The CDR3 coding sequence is TGTGCCAGCAGTCTCACATTTCGACAGGGATATCAAGAGACCCAGTACTTC. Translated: CASSLTFRQGYQETQYF.

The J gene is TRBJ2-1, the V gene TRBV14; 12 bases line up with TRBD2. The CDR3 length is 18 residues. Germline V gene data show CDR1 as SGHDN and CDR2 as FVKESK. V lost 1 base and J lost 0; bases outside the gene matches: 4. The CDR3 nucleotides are TGTGCCAGCAGCCAAGGGACTAGCGGGGAGAGCTCCTACAATGAGCAGTTCTTC. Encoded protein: CASSQGTSGESSYNEQFF. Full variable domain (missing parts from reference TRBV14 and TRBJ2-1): EAGVTQFPSHSVIEKGQTVTLRCDPISGHDNLYWYRRVMGKEIKFLLHFVKESKQDESGMPNNRFLAERTGGTYSTLKVQPAELEDSGVYFCASSQGTSGESSYNEQFFGPGTRLTVL.

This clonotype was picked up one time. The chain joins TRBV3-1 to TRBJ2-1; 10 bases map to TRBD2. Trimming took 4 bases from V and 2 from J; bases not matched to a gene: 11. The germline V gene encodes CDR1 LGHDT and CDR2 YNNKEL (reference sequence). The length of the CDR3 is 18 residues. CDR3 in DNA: TGTGCCAGCAGCCTTAGTAATTTACTAGCGGGGACCTACAATGAGCAGTTCTTC. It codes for CASSLSNLLAGTYNEQFF.

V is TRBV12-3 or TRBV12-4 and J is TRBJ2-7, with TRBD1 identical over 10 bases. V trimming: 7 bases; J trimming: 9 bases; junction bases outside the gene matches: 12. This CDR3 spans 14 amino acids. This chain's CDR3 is CASTTRDRGGAQYF. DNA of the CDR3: TGTGCCAGCACCACCCGGGACAGGGGTGGAGCGCAGTACTTC.

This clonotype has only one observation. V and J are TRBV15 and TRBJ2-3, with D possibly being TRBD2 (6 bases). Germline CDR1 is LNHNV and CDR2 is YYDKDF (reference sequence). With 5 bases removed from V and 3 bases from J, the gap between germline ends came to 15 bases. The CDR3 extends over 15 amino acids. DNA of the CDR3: TGTGCCACCAGCGGAGGAGGGGTCGGAACAGATACGCAGTATTTT. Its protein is CATSGGGVGTDTQYF.

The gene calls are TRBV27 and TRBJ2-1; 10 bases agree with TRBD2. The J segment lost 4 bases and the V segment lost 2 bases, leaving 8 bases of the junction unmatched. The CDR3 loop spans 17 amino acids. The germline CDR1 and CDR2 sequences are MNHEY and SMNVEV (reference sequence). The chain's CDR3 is CASSLDREREGYNEQFF. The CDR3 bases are TGTGCCAGCAGTTTAGATAGAGAGCGGGAGGGATACAATGAGCAGTTCTTC.

CDR3 in DNA: TGTGCCAGCAGCATACAGACAGGGGGCGCGGCTGAGACCCAGTACTTC. Translating it yields CASSIQTGGAAETQYF. This sequence joins TRBV7-2 and TRBJ2-5; 10 nucleotides align to TRBD1. CDR3 size: 16 residues. CDR1 and CDR2 (germline): SGHTA, FQGNSA. V was clipped by 5 bases and J by 5 bases; unmatched bases: 11.